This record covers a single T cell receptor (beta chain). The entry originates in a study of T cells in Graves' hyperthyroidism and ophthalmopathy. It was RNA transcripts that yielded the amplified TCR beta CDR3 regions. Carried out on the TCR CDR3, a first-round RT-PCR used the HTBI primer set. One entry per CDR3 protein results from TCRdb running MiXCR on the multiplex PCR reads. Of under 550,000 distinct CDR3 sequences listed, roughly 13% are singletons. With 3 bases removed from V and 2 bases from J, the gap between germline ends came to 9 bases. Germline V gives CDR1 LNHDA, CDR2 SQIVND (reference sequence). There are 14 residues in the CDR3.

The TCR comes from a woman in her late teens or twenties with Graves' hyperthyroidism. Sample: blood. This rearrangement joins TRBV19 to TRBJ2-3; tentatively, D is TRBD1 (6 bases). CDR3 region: CASSMTGNTDTQYF. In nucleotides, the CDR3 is TGTGCCAGTAGTATGACAGGAAACACAGATACGCAGTATTTT.